Shown below are 24 T cell receptor beta chains from a single sample sequenced in a study of response to subunit inactivated influenza vaccine. Via MiXCR, TCRdb re-called the RT-PCR reads, giving one row per CDR3 protein. This table has hundreds of thousands of distinct CDR3 sequences, about 25% appearing once. The sample here was CD4+ T cells sorted from PBMCs, taken 4 to 6 days after vaccination. These receptor sequences come from a man aged 50-60 years who received an inactivated influenza vaccine.

This chain uses TRBV20-1 with TRBJ2-7; 13 bases match TRBD2. The ends lost 3 bases at V and 5 bases at J; junction bases unmatched: 7. The CDR3 is 15 residues long. Germline-derived CDR1 and CDR2 are DFQATT and SNEGSKA (reference sequence). The CDR3 coding sequence is TGCAGTGCTAGGACTAGCGGGGGGCCCAGGGACGAGCAGTACTTC. As protein: CSARTSGGPRDEQYF.

This clonotype was picked up a small number of times. The chain employs TRBV3-1 and TRBJ1-2, with a possible D match to TRBD1 (5 bases). The V gene lost 1 base and the J gene lost 4 bases, with 22 bases spanning the gap. Per the germline V gene, CDR1 is LGHDT and CDR2 is YNNKEL (reference sequence). The CDR3 has 18 residues. The CDR3: CASSQVLGRTRVVYGYTF. Written as DNA, the CDR3 is TGTGCCAGCAGCCAAGTGTTAGGGAGGACACGAGTCGTCTATGGCTACACCTTC.

The gene calls are TRBV12-3 or TRBV12-4 and TRBJ2-7; no definite D call. The CDR3 has 12 residues. Deletions cut 6 bases from V and 6 bases from J, with 12 bases between. The CDR3 reads CASSLTPLEQYF. CDR3 sequence (DNA): TGTGCCAGCAGCCTTACTCCGCTCGAGCAGTACTTC.

The chain uses TRBV13 and TRBJ2-4; possibly TRBD1 for D (6 bases). The V end was cut by 7 bases, the J end by 2 bases, with 18 bases between. The CDR3 is 16 residues long. Germline CDR1 PRHDT, CDR2 FYEKMQ (reference sequence). DNA for the CDR3: TGTGCCAGCAAATCACAGGGTGTATTCACCAAAAACATTCAGTACTTC. Amino acids: CASKSQGVFTKNIQYF.

The V and J genes are TRBV10-3 and TRBJ2-1; D uncertain. The V gene lost 0 bases and the J gene lost 4 bases, with 10 bases spanning the gap. In germline, CDR1 is ENHRY, CDR2 SYGVKD. The CDR3 contains 15 residues. CDR3 amino acids: CAISESKGRYNEQFF. CDR3 nucleotides: TGTGCCATCAGTGAGTCGAAAGGACGGTACAATGAGCAGTTCTTC.

The table lists this clonotype with a few counts. The V gene is TRBV7-9, the J gene TRBJ2-1, with 10 positions matching TRBD1. Germline CDR1 and CDR2: SEHNR and FQNEAQ (reference sequence). Trimming cost V 0 bases and J 3 bases; bases outside gene matches: 2. The CDR3 contains 16 residues. DNA of the CDR3: TGTGCCAGCAGCTTAGCTTGGGACAGGGGCTACAATGAGCAGTTCTTC. This sequence encodes CASSLAWDRGYNEQFF.

The CDR3 here is CASSHQVGLAGNTQYF. The CDR3 DNA reads TGTGCCAGCAGCCATCAGGTGGGACTAGCGGGCAATACGCAGTATTTT. J is TRBJ2-3 and V is TRBV7-2; 12 bases are a match to TRBD2. CDR3 length: 16 amino acids. Trimming cost V 5 bases and J 7 bases; bases outside gene matches: 10. CDR1 is SGHTA and CDR2 is FQGNSA in the germline V gene.

The chain is built from TRBV20-1 and TRBJ1-5, with no clear D. Germline CDR1 is DFQATT and CDR2 is SNEGSKA (reference sequence). The CDR3 totals 13 residues. V gave up 3 bases and J gave up 3 bases, with 9 bases separating them. The CDR3, as DNA: TGCAGTGCTAGTCCGGCAGTCAATCAGCCCCAGCATTTT. It is translated as CSASPAVNQPQHF.

As for this clonotype: The junction departs from germline at one end; a sequencing error may be responsible. The chain couples TRBV5-5 to TRBJ2-3; TRBD1 aligns across 12 bases. Germline V gene data show CDR1 as SGHKS and CDR2 as YYEKEE (reference sequence). CDR3 length: 15 amino acids. The CDR3 loop is CSSSPGTGGSDTQYF. For the CDR3, the DNA is TGTTCCAGCAGCCCCGGGACAGGGGGCTCAGATACGCAGTATTTT.

The J gene is TRBJ2-3, the V gene TRBV11-3, with unresolved D. This CDR3 is built from 16 residues. The germline V and J ends were trimmed by 1 base and 3 bases, with 14 bases remaining between them. Germline CDR1 SGHNT, CDR2 YENEEA. The CDR3 region has the DNA TGTGCCAGCAGCTTAGGGACCAGTCCCCGTACAGATACGCAGTATTTT. Protein sequence: CASSLGTSPRTDTQYF.

The rearrangement links TRBV29-1 to TRBJ2-3, with D perhaps matching TRBD1 (5 bases). CDR1 SQVTM and CDR2 ANQGSEA come from the germline V gene. The CDR3 runs to 11 residues. The V end was cut by 7 bases, the J end by 4 bases, with 9 bases between. CDR3 nucleotides: TGCAGCGGGACGACAGCAGATACGCAGTATTTT. It codes for CSGTTADTQYF.

This clonotype has a handful of counts. CDR3 in DNA: TGCGCCAGCAGCCTTCCGACTAGCGGGCGTTTTGTGGAGACCCAGTACTTC. Translation: CASSLPTSGRFVETQYF. This chain joins TRBV4-1 and TRBJ2-5, with 10 bases fitting TRBD2. CDR1 and CDR2 from the germline V gene are MGHRA and YSYEKL. The ends lost 4 bases at V and 5 bases at J; junction bases unmatched: 13. The CDR3 loop spans 17 amino acids.

A few counts support this clonotype. The chain is built from TRBV20-1 and TRBJ2-1, with D maybe TRBD2 (6 bases). The V gene's germline CDR1 is DFQATT and CDR2 SNEGSKA (reference sequence). The CDR3 is made up of 16 amino acids. V shed 1 base and J shed 0 bases, with 13 bases lying between them. In DNA, the CDR3 is TGCAGTGCTAGAGTACCCGGGACTGGCTCCTACAATGAGCAGTTCTTC. Translating it yields CSARVPGTGSYNEQFF.

Comment on this clonotype: At one of its ends the junction is not consistent with the germline gene, which may arise from a read error. The chain employs TRBV11-2 and TRBJ2-1, with D tentatively TRBD2 (7 bases). Germline CDR1 is SGHAT and CDR2 is FQNNGV. The CDR3 sequence is 15 residues long. For the CDR3, the DNA is TGTGCCAGCAGCCCAGGCGGGGGCCGGGACAATGAGCAGTTATTC. It specifies CASSPGGGRDNEQLF.

The chain links TRBV5-1 to TRBJ2-2, with 14 bases lining up with TRBD2. This CDR3 spans 17 amino acids. V shed 3 bases, J shed 5 bases, and the junction held 6 bases outside the gene matches. CDR1 is SGHRS, CDR2 YFSETQ, per germline. Here the CDR3 reads CASSWTGTSGSTGELFF. In nucleotides, the CDR3 is TGCGCCAGCAGCTGGACAGGGACTAGCGGGAGTACCGGGGAGCTGTTTTTT. Using reference TRBV5-1 and TRBJ2-2 for the parts outside the CDR3, the full variable domain is KAGVTQTPRYLIKTRGQQVTLSCSPISGHRSVSWYQQTPGQGLQFLFEYFSETQRNKGNFPGRFSGRQFSNSRSEMNVSTLELGDSALYLCASSWTGTSGSTGELFFGEGSRLTVL.

This clonotype has more than one count but fewer than ten. V and J are TRBV20-1 and TRBJ2-7; tentatively, D is TRBD1 (6 bases). The CDR3 has 14 residues. From germline, CDR1 is DFQATT and CDR2 SNEGSKA (reference sequence). V lost 0 bases, J lost 2 bases, and 11 bases lay in between. CDR3 sequence (DNA): TGCAGTGCTAGAGATCCCACAGGGCCCTACGAGCAGTACTTC. This encodes CSARDPTGPYEQYF.

This clonotype came up a few times. The chain recombines TRBV10-3 with TRBJ2-5; 7 bases fit TRBD2. The trim removed 10 bases at V and 2 bases at J, leaving 7 bases unmatched. The CDR3 sequence is 13 residues long. Germline-derived CDR1 and CDR2 are ENHRY and SYGVKD. CDR3 protein: CATKPSGQETQYF. CDR3 in DNA: TGTGCCACCAAGCCTAGCGGACAAGAGACCCAGTACTTC.

This clonotype was picked up a small number of times. The chain uses TRBV2 and TRBJ2-2; 12 nucleotides line up with TRBD2. The V gene's germline CDR1 is SNHLY and CDR2 FYNNEI. The CDR3 is made up of 16 amino acids. V shed 8 bases and J 6 bases; nucleotides not matched to a gene: 10. The CDR3 spells CASRWRLAGEAGELFF. CDR3 nucleotides: TGTGCCAGCCGTTGGCGACTAGCGGGAGAGGCCGGGGAGCTGTTTTTT. Combining the CDR3 with reference TRBV2 and TRBJ2-2 gives the whole variable domain EPEVTQTPSHQVTQMGQEVILRCVPISNHLYFYWYRQILGQKVEFLVSFYNNEISEKSEIFDDQFSVERPDGSNFTLKIRSTKLEDSAMYFCASRWRLAGEAGELFFGEGSRLTVL.

This clonotype has just a few counts. This chain links TRBV28 with TRBJ2-5, with D perhaps TRBD1 or TRBD2 (5 bases each). Trimming took 5 bases from V and 5 from J, leaving 15 bases between them. Germline V lookup: CDR1 MDHEN, CDR2 SYDVKM. The CDR3 runs to 14 residues. The CDR3 DNA sequence: TGTGCCAGCAGTCCAATCCGGGGCAGCGAGACCCAGTACTTC. It is translated as CASSPIRGSETQYF.

The table lists this clonotype with many counts. The genes are TRBV20-1 and TRBJ2-5, with 9 bases identical to TRBD2. In germline, CDR1 is DFQATT, CDR2 SNEGSKA (reference sequence). CDR3 length: 15 residues. Trimming cost V 4 bases and J 3 bases; bases outside gene matches: 9. As DNA, the CDR3 is TGCAGTGCTAAAGCGGCGACTAGCGGAAAAGAGACCCAGTACTTC. It codes for CSAKAATSGKETQYF.

This chain joins TRBV20-1 and TRBJ2-3; D unresolved. V was pared by 1 base and J by 8 bases, with 13 bases between. The germline gives CDR1 DFQATT, CDR2 SNEGSKA (reference sequence). The CDR3 sequence is 13 residues long. The CDR3 sequence is CSARATLVGTQYF. In DNA, the CDR3 is TGCAGTGCTAGAGCCACCTTAGTGGGTACGCAGTATTTT.

In its sample, this clonotype was seen a few times. The V and J genes are TRBV6-1 and TRBJ2-7, with 15 bases that match TRBD2. The junction had 4 bases not matched to a gene; V was cut back by 6 bases and J by 4 bases. Germline V gives CDR1 MNHNS, CDR2 SASEGT. The CDR3 consists of 15 residues. The CDR3 reads CASRRGTSGGYEQYF. The CDR3 DNA is TGTGCCAGCAGGCGAGGGACTAGCGGGGGGTACGAGCAGTACTTC.

This chain's CDR3 is CASKQATDTQYF. The CDR3 nucleotides are TGTGCCAGCAAGCAAGCCACAGATACGCAGTATTTT. This chain joins TRBV6-6 and TRBJ2-3; D ambiguous. Looked up from germline, CDR1 is MNHNY and CDR2 is SVGAGI (reference sequence). V was clipped by 7 bases and J by 2 bases, with 7 bases between them. The CDR3 has 12 amino acids.

This clonotype was observed once. The rearrangement uses TRBV6-5 and TRBJ1-6; D gene unclear. Trimming cost V 3 bases and J 1 base, with 10 bases left between them. Germline V gene sequence: CDR1 MNHEY, CDR2 SVGAGI. The CDR3 loop spans 16 amino acids. CDR3 in amino acids: CASSYRAVSYNSPLHF. CDR3 coding DNA: TGTGCCAGCAGTTATCGGGCAGTTTCCTATAATTCACCCCTCCACTTT.